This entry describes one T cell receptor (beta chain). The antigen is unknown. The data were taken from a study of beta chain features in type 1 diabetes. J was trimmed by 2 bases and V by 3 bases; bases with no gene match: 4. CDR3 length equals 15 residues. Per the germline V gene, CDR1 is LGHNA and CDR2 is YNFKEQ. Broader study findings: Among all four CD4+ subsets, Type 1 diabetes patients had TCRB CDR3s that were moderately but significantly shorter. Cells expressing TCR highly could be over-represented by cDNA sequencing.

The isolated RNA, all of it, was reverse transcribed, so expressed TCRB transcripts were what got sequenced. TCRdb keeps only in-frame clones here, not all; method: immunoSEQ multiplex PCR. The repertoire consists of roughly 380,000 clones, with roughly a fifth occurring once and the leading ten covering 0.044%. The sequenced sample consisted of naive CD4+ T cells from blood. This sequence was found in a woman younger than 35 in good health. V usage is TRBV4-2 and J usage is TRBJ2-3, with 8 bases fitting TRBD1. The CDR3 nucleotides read TGTGCCAGCAGCCAGCCGGGACAGGCCACAGATACGCAGTATTTT. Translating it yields CASSQPGQATDTQYF.